The rows below give T cell receptor beta chains drawn from one sample of a study of T cells after yellow fever vaccination. Via MiXCR, TCRdb re-called the 5' RACE reads, giving one row per CDR3 protein. Of approximately 300,000 distinct CDR3 sequences in the sample, 6.8% were seen once. This specimen was PBMCs, taken around 45 days after the first yellow fever vaccination. These receptors were taken from a young man who received the YFV17D yellow fever vaccine. The CDR3 runs from the conserved cysteine through the conserved F or W. Each record gives: J gene, D gene, V gene, clone size, CDR3 protein, CDR3 DNA. D genes are given only for firm matches. Rows may omit the clone size; those that give it use once, few, many or a size class.

>TRBJ1-6|TRBD1|TRBV25-1|few
CASSEGQGLNSPLHF
TGTGCCAGCAGTGAGGGACAGGGACTTAATTCACCCCTCCACTTT
>TRBJ2-4|TRBD1|TRBV28|few
CASSFRTGVILAKNIQYF
TGTGCCAGCAGTTTTAGGACAGGGGTCATACTAGCCAAAAACATTCAGTACTTC
>TRBJ1-4|NA|TRBV7-2|NA
CASSLERGATNEKLFF
TGTGCCAGCAGCTTAGAGCGGGGTGCAACTAATGAAAAACTGTTTTTT
>TRBJ2-3|NA|TRBV5-1|NA
CASSLPLGLSDTQYF
TGCGCCAGCAGCCTCCCCCTAGGACTTTCAGATACGCAGTATTTT
>TRBJ1-1|NA|TRBV3-1|NA
CASSQVSRVNTEAFF
TGTGCCAGCAGCCAAGTTTCCAGAGTCAACACTGAAGCTTTCTTT
>TRBJ1-4|TRBD1|TRBV5-1|few
CATAVTGGASEKLFF
TGCGCCACCGCGGTAACAGGGGGCGCGTCTGAAAAACTGTTTTTT
>TRBJ2-5|TRBD1|TRBV5-4|NA
CASSPTGSETQYF
TGTGCCAGCAGCCCGACAGGGTCGGAGACCCAGTACTTC
>TRBJ1-1|NA|TRBV7-2|NA
CASSFRSSQNTEAFF
TGTGCCAGCAGTTTCAGGTCGAGCCAGAACACTGAAGCTTTCTTT
>TRBJ1-1|NA|TRBV12-3/TRBV12-4|NA
CASSLVFNTEAFF
TGTGCCAGCAGTTTGGTCTTTAACACTGAAGCTTTCTTT
>TRBJ2-3|TRBD2|TRBV28|many
CASSLLTSGGADTQYF
TGTGCCAGCAGTTTGCTGACTAGCGGGGGAGCAGATACGCAGTATTTT
>TRBJ2-2|TRBD2|TRBV20-1|NA
CCASGPGLGNTGELFF
TGCTGTGCTAGCGGCCCGGGACTAGGCAACACCGGGGAGCTGTTTTTT
>TRBJ2-2|NA|TRBV27|NA
CASSFWGGDTGELFF
TGTGCCAGCAGTTTTTGGGGGGGCGACACCGGGGAGCTGTTTTTT
>TRBJ1-2|NA|TRBV5-1|NA
CASSLVIGDYGYTF
TGCGCCAGCAGCTTGGTGATCGGGGACTATGGCTACACCTTC
>TRBJ2-5|NA|TRBV4-2|NA
CASSSRQQETQYF
TGTGCCAGCAGCTCTCGACAGCAAGAGACCCAGTACTTC
>TRBJ2-3|TRBD2|TRBV7-2|few
CASSPPGLAGGGDTQYF
TGTGCCAGCAGCCCCCCCGGACTAGCGGGGGGTGGAGATACGCAGTATTTT
>TRBJ1-3|TRBD1|TRBV5-1|NA
CASSMDRDAGNTIYF
TGCGCCAGCAGCATGGACAGGGACGCTGGAAACACCATATATTTT
>TRBJ2-1|TRBD1|TRBV5-1|many
CASSLTPWTGDNEQFF
TGCGCCAGCAGCCTAACCCCTTGGACAGGCGACAATGAGCAGTTCTTC
>TRBJ2-1|NA|TRBV7-9|NA
CASSGEYNEQFF
TGTGCCAGCAGCGGCGAATACAATGAGCAGTTCTTC
>TRBJ1-1|NA|TRBV5-1|many
CASRPPDSPGTEAFF
TGCGCCAGCAGACCACCGGACAGCCCCGGGACTGAAGCTTTCTTT
>TRBJ1-2|NA|TRBV6-2/TRBV6-3|few
CASSYMMYGYTF
TGTGCCAGCAGTTACATGATGTATGGCTACACCTTC
>TRBJ2-1|TRBD2|TRBV9|NA
CASSAQGLVNEQFF
TGTGCCAGCAGCGCCCAAGGACTAGTCAATGAGCAGTTCTTC
>TRBJ1-1|NA|TRBV2|few
CASSSSQDTEAFF
TGTGCCAGCAGTAGCTCTCAGGATACTGAAGCTTTCTTT
>TRBJ2-1|TRBD2|TRBV20-1|NA
CSARDRTSGGSSYNEQFF
TGCAGTGCTAGAGATCGGACTAGCGGGGGGAGCTCCTACAATGAGCAGTTCTTC
>TRBJ1-2|NA|TRBV7-9|many
CASSFPNYGYTF
TGTGCCAGCAGCTTCCCAAACTATGGCTACACCTTC
>TRBJ1-4|NA|TRBV5-1|NA
CASTDPGVEEKLFF
TGCGCCAGCACCGACCCAGGGGTAGAGGAAAAACTGTTTTTT
>TRBJ2-1|NA|TRBV7-2|few
CASSLLSEQFF
TGTGCCAGCAGCCTGTTAAGTGAGCAGTTCTTC
>TRBJ1-5|TRBD1|TRBV28|NA
CASSFRQGASRNQPQHF
TGTGCCAGCAGTTTTAGGCAGGGGGCGTCTCGGAATCAGCCCCAGCATTTT
>TRBJ2-1|TRBD2|TRBV29-1|NA
CSVGGTSGTDYNEQFF
TGCAGCGTTGGAGGGACTAGCGGGACCGACTACAATGAGCAGTTCTTC
>TRBJ1-2|NA|TRBV29-1|many
CSVEDRGRTNYGYTF
TGCAGCGTTGAAGACCGGGGCAGAACAAACTATGGCTACACCTTC
>TRBJ1-1|NA|TRBV25-1|NA
CASIEGRGQGNTEAFF
TGTGCCAGCATTGAAGGTCGGGGGCAGGGGAACACTGAAGCTTTCTTT
>TRBJ2-1|NA|TRBV20-1|few
CCARVTRLTYNEQFF
TGCTGTGCTAGAGTTACCAGGCTGACGTACAATGAGCAGTTCTTC
>TRBJ2-1|TRBD2|TRBV12-3/TRBV12-4|NA
CASSLFRGGIYNEQFF
TGTGCCAGCAGCCTTTTCCGGGGGGGTATTTACAATGAGCAGTTCTTC
>TRBJ1-6|NA|TRBV20-1|few
CSAREGGYYNSPLHF
TGCAGTGCTAGAGAGGGCGGCTACTATAATTCACCCCTCCACTTT
>TRBJ2-2|NA|TRBV27|few
CASSFKMFGELFF
TGTGCCAGCAGTTTCAAGATGTTCGGGGAGCTGTTTTTT
>TRBJ2-3|TRBD1|TRBV12-3/TRBV12-4|many
CASSFFAGQGNTQYF
TGTGCCAGCAGTTTTTTTGCGGGACAGGGAAATACGCAGTATTTT
>TRBJ2-7|TRBD2|TRBV20-1|few
CSAALATDLGEQYF
TGCAGTGCCGCACTAGCGACCGACTTAGGGGAGCAGTACTTC
>TRBJ2-1|NA|TRBV7-2|many
CASSLDGHLDEQFF
TGTGCCAGCAGCCTAGACGGACATCTCGATGAGCAGTTCTTC
>TRBJ2-3|NA|TRBV19|NA
CASSIRGASTDTQYF
TGTGCCAGTAGTATTCGGGGTGCTAGCACAGATACGCAGTATTTT
>TRBJ2-5|TRBD2|TRBV3-1|few
CASSPSGEVETQYF
TGTGCCAGCAGCCCTAGCGGGGAGGTAGAGACCCAGTACTTC
>TRBJ2-1|TRBD1|TRBV6-5|few
CASSYPGTGGNEQFF
TGTGCCAGCAGTTACCCCGGGACAGGGGGGAATGAGCAGTTCTTC
>TRBJ1-2|NA|TRBV27|many
CASSVSAADSRLYGYTF
TGTGCCAGCAGTGTTTCAGCAGCGGACAGCCGCTTGTATGGCTACACCTTC
>TRBJ2-7|NA|TRBV5-6|many
CASSLGPF
TGTGCCAGCAGCTTGGGCCCCTTC